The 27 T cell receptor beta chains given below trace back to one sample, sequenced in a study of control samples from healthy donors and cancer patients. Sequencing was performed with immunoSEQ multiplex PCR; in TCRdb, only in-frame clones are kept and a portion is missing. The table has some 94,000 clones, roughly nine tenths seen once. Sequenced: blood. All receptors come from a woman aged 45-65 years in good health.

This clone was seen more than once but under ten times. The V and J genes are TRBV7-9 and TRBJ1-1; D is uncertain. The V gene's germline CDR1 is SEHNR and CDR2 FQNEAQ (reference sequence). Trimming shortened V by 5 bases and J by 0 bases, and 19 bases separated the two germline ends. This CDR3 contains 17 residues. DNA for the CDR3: TGTGCCAGCAGCCCCGGCGGGTTCGGCCGGTTGAACACTGAAGCTTTCTTT. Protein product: CASSPGGFGRLNTEAFF.

The CDR3 sequence is CASSLGQQETQYF. The CDR3 nucleotides read TGCGCCAGCAGCTTGGGGCAGCAAGAGACCCAGTACTTC. The chain joins TRBV5-1 to TRBJ2-5; D gene uncertain. Germline CDR1 SGHRS, CDR2 YFSETQ. This CDR3 has 13 amino acids. V was trimmed by 0 bases and J by 2 bases, leaving 5 bases between them.

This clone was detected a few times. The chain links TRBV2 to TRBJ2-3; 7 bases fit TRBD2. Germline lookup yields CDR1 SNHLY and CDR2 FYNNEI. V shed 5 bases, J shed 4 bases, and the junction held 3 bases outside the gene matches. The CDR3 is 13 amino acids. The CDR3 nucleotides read TGTGCCAGCAGTAGCGGGACCCCAGATACGCAGTATTTT. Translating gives CASSSGTPDTQYF.

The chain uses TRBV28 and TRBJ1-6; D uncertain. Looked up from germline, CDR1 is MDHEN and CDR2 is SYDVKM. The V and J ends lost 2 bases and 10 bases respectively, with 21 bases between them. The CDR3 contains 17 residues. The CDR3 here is CASSLDSPTVFWSPLHF. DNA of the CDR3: TGTGCCAGCAGTTTAGACTCCCCGACCGTGTTCTGGTCACCCCTCCACTTT.

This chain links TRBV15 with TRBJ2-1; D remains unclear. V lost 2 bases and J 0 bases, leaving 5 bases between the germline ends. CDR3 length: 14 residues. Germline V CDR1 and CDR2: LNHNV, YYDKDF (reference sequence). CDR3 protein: CATSRFSSYNEQFF. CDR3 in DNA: TGTGCCACCAGCAGATTTAGCTCCTACAATGAGCAGTTCTTC.

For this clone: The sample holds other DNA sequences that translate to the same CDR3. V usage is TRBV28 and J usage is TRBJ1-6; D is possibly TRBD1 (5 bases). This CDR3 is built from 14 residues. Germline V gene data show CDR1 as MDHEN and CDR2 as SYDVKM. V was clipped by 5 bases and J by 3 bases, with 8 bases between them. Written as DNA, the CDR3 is TGTGCCAGCAGTCAGGGTAGCTATAATTCACCCCTCCACTTT. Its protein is CASSQGSYNSPLHF.

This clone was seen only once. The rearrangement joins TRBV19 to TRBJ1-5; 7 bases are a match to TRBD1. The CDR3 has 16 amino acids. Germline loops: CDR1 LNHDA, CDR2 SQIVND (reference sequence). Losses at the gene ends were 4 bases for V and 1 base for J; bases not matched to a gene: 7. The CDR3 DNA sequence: TGTGCCAGTAGTACATCCGGGACAGCGAGCAATCAGCCCCAGCATTTT. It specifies CASSTSGTASNQPQHF.

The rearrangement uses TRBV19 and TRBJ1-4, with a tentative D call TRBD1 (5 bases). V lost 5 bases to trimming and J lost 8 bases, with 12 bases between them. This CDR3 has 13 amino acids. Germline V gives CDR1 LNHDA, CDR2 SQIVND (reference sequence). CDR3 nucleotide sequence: TGTGCCAGTAGTCCCCAGGGTTGGGAAAAACTGTTTTTT. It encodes CASSPQGWEKLFF.

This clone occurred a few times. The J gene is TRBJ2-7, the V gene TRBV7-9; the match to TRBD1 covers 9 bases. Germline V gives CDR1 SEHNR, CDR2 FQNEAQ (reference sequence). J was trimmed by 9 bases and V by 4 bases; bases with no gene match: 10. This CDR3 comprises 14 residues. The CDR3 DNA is TGTGCCAGCAGCTCCTCCGGGACAGGGATCGGGCAGTACTTC. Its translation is CASSSSGTGIGQYF.

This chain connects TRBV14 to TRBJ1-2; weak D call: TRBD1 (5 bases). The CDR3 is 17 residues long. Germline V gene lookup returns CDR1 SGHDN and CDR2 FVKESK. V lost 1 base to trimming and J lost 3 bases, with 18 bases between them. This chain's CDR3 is CASSQGVLRGGDYGYTF. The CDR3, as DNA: TGTGCCAGCAGCCAAGGGGTACTGAGGGGAGGCGACTATGGCTACACCTTC.

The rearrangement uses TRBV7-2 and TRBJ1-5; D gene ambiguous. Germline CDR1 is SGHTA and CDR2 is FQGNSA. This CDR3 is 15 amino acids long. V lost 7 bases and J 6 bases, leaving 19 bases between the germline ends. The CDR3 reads CASNREGPGSQPQHF. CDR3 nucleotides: TGTGCCAGCAATCGAGAGGGCCCTGGAAGTCAGCCCCAGCATTTT. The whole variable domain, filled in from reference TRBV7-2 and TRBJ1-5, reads GAGVSQSPSNKVTEKGKDVELRCDPISGHTALYWYRQSLGQGLEFLIYFQGNSAPDKSGLPSDRFSAERTGGSVSTLTIQRTQQEDSAVYLCASNREGPGSQPQHFGDGTRLSIL.

The chain's CDR3 is CASSNPADNEQFF. The CDR3 nucleotides are TGTGCCAGTAGTAATCCGGCGGACAATGAGCAGTTCTTC. This sequence joins TRBV19 and TRBJ2-1, with D unclear. This CDR3 has 13 residues. V shed 4 bases and J shed 5 bases, with 9 bases lying between them. The germline CDR1 and CDR2 sequences are LNHDA and SQIVND (reference sequence).

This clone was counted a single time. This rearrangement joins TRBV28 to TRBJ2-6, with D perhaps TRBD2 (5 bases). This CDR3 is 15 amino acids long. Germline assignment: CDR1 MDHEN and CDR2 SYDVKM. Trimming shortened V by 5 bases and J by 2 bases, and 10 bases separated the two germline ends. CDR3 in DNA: TGTGCCAGCAGTACCACCGGGACTGGGGCCAACGTCCTGACTTTC. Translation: CASSTTGTGANVLTF.

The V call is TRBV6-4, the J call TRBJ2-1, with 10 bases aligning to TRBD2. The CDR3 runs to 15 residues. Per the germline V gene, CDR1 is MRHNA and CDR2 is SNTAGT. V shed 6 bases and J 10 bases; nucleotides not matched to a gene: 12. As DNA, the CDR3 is TGTGCCAGCAGGAATGAAGCGGGAGGGCCCCGGGAGCAGTTCTTC. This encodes CASRNEAGGPREQFF.

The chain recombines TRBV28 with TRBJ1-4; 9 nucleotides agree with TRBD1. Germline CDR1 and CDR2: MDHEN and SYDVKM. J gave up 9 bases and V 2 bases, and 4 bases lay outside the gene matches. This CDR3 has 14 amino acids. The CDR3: CASSLDRGVKKLFF. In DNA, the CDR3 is TGTGCCAGCAGTTTAGACAGGGGGGTGAAAAAACTGTTTTTT.

The DNA of the CDR3 is TGTGCCAGCAGCTTGAACAGCGGCTATAATTCACCCCTCCACTTT. This encodes CASSLNSGYNSPLHF. The chain uses TRBV7-2 and TRBJ1-6; D is unclear. Between the trimmed V and J ends, which lost 3 bases and 3 bases, there was a span of 9 bases. CDR3 size: 15 residues. CDR1 and CDR2 from the germline V gene are SGHTA and FQGNSA. Complete variable domain (other parts from reference TRBV7-2 and TRBJ1-6): GAGVSQSPSNKVTEKGKDVELRCDPISGHTALYWYRQSLGQGLEFLIYFQGNSAPDKSGLPSDRFSAERTGGSVSTLTIQRTQQEDSAVYLCASSLNSGYNSPLHFGNGTRLTVT.

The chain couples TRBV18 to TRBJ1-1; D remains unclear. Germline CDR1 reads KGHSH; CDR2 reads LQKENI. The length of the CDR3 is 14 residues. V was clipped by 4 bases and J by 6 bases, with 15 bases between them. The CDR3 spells CASSRSQAAPEAFF. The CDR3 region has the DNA TGTGCCAGCTCACGGTCCCAAGCTGCTCCTGAAGCTTTCTTT.

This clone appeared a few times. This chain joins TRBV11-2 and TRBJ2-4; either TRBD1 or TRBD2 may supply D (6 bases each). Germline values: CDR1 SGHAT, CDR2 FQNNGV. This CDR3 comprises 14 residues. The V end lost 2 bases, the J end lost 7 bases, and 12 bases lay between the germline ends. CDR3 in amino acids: CASSLRGPANIQYF. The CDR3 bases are TGTGCCAGCAGCTTACGGGGGCCAGCGAACATTCAGTACTTC.

CDR3 in DNA: TGTGCCAGCAGTCTCCAGGGGGAGTTTCAGCCCCAGCATTTT. This gives the protein CASSLQGEFQPQHF. V is TRBV6-2 or TRBV6-3 and J is TRBJ1-5, with TRBD1 identical over 7 bases. The CDR3 runs to 14 residues. Trimming took 5 bases from V and 6 from J; bases not matched to a gene: 7. CDR1 is MNHEY, CDR2 SVGEGT, per germline.

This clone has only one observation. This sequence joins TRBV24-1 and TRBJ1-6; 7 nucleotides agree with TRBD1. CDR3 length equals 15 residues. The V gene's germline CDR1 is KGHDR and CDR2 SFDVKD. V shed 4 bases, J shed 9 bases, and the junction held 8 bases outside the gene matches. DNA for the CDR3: TGTGCCACCAGTGAGCGAACAGGGGCAGCTTCACCCCTCCACTTT. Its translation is CATSERTGAASPLHF.

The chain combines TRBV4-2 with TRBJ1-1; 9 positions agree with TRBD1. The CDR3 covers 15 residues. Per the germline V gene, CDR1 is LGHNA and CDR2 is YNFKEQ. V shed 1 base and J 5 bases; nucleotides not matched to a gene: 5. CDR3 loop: CASSQATGGSTEAFF. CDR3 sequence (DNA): TGTGCCAGCAGCCAAGCGACAGGGGGGAGTACTGAAGCTTTCTTT.

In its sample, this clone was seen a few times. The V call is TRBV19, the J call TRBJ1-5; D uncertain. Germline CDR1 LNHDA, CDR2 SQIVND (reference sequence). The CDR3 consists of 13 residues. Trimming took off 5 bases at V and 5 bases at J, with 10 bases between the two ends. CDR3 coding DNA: TGTGCCAGTAGTCCAACAAGGGATCAGCCCCAGCATTTT. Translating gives CASSPTRDQPQHF.

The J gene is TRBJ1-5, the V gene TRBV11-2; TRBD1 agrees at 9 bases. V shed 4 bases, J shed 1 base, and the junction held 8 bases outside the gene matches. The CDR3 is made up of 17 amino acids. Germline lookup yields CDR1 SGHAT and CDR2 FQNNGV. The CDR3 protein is CASSYLPGTGSNQPQHF. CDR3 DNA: TGTGCCAGCAGCTACCTCCCCGGGACAGGGAGCAATCAGCCCCAGCATTTT.

The CDR3 reads CASSSRDKENYGYTF. In nucleotides, the CDR3 is TGCGCCAGCAGCAGCCGGGACAAGGAAAACTATGGCTACACCTTC. V usage is TRBV5-1 and J usage is TRBJ1-2; TRBD1 might be the D (6 bases). The CDR3 has 15 amino acids. Between the trimmed V and J ends, which lost 4 bases and 2 bases, there was a span of 15 bases. Germline CDR1 is SGHRS and CDR2 is YFSETQ. The full variable domain, completed using reference TRBV5-1 and TRBJ1-2, is KAGVTQTPRYLIKTRGQQVTLSCSPISGHRSVSWYQQTPGQGLQFLFEYFSETQRNKGNFPGRFSGRQFSNSRSEMNVSTLELGDSALYLCASSSRDKENYGYTFGSGTRLTVV.

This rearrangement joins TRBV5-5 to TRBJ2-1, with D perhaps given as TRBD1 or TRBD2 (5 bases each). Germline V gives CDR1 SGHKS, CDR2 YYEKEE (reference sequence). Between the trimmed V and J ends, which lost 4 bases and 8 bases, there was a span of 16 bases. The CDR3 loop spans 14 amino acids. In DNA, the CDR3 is TGTGCCAGCAGCGGGACGGAGAATAGGTATGAGCAGTTCTTC. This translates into CASSGTENRYEQFF.

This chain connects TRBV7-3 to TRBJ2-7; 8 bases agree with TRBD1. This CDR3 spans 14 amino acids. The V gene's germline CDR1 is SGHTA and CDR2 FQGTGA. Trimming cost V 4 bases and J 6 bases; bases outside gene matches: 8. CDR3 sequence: CASSSQGALSEQYF. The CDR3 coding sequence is TGTGCCAGCAGCTCTCAGGGGGCCCTAAGCGAGCAGTACTTC.

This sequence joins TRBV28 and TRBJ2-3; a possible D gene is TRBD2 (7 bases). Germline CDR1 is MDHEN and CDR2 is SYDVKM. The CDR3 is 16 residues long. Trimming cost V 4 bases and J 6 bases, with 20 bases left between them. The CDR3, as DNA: TGTGCCAGCAGTTCCCGGACTAGGGGGAGGGGCGATACGCAGTATTTT. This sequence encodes CASSSRTRGRGDTQYF.